Below, 23 T cell receptor beta chains from the same sample are listed, as sequenced in a study of cytomegalovirus exposure and HLA in healthy donors. Clones were sequenced by immunoSEQ multiplex PCR, and TCRdb holds only the in-frame ones, with some missing. The data show about 120,000 clones, roughly 90% seen once. The sequenced material came from PBMCs. These receptor sequences come from a woman in her 30s in good health and CMV-seropositive.

J is TRBJ2-7 and V is TRBV15, with D maybe TRBD1 (6 bases). Germline V gene sequence: CDR1 LNHNV, CDR2 YYDKDF (reference sequence). CDR3 length equals 15 residues. The V end lost 5 bases, the J end lost 3 bases, and 17 bases lay between the germline ends. CDR3 residues: CATSVEIGQNYEQYF. In DNA form, the CDR3 reads TGTGCCACCAGCGTAGAGATTGGACAGAACTACGAGCAGTACTTC. Complete variable domain (other parts from reference TRBV15 and TRBJ2-7): DAMVIQNPRYQVTQFGKPVTLSCSQTLNHNVMYWYQQKSSQAPKLLFHYYDKDFNNEADTPDNFQSRRPNTSFCFLDIRSPGLGDTAMYLCATSVEIGQNYEQYFGPGTRLTVT.

The chain couples TRBV7-2 to TRBJ2-7, with 7 bases aligning to TRBD1. This CDR3 spans 14 amino acids. Germline loops: CDR1 SGHTA, CDR2 FQGNSA. Trimming at V came to 6 bases and at J to 7 bases, leaving 12 bases not matched to a gene. The CDR3 reads CASSPDRVSWEQYF. CDR3 DNA: TGTGCCAGCAGTCCAGACAGGGTCTCCTGGGAGCAGTACTTC. Looking up the rest from reference TRBV7-2 and TRBJ2-7 gives the full variable domain: GAGVSQSPSNKVTEKGKDVELRCDPISGHTALYWYRQSLGQGLEFLIYFQGNSAPDKSGLPSDRFSAERTGGSVSTLTIQRTQQEDSAVYLCASSPDRVSWEQYFGPGTRLTVT.

This chain joins TRBV6-1 and TRBJ1-4; maybe TRBD1 (5 bases). Germline lookup yields CDR1 MNHNS and CDR2 SASEGT. Trimming shortened V by 1 base and J by 7 bases, and 13 bases separated the two germline ends. This CDR3 region has 15 residues. The CDR3 is CASSEGRGQGEKLFF. The DNA of the CDR3 is TGTGCCAGCAGTGAAGGAAGGGGCCAGGGTGAAAAACTGTTTTTT.

The J gene is TRBJ1-5, the V gene TRBV5-7; 7 nucleotides match TRBD1. TRBV5-7 is annotated as an ORF whose role is uncertain. CDR3 length equals 17 residues. The V segment lost 4 bases and the J segment 0 bases; nucleotides outside the gene matches: 10. The CDR3 region has the DNA TGTGCCAGCAGCCGCGGACAGGAACTTTATAGCAATCAGCCCCAGCATTTT. Translation gives CASSRGQELYSNQPQHF.

The rearrangement joins TRBV11-2 to TRBJ1-6; TRBD1 agrees at 7 bases. The CDR3 length is 16 residues. From germline, CDR1 is SGHAT and CDR2 FQNNGV. V lost 4 bases and J lost 9; bases outside the gene matches: 12. The CDR3 sequence: CASSSYTGAGVSPLHF. CDR3 sequence (DNA): TGTGCCAGCAGCTCGTATACAGGGGCTGGCGTTTCACCCCTCCACTTT.

The V and J genes are TRBV7-2 and TRBJ1-3; perhaps TRBD1 as D (6 bases). With 5 bases removed from V and 4 bases from J, the gap between germline ends came to 15 bases. Germline V gene lookup returns CDR1 SGHTA and CDR2 FQGNSA. This CDR3 region has 15 residues. CDR3 nucleotides: TGTGCCAGCAGCCCCGCAGGGGCACCAGGAAACACCATATATTTT. Its protein product is CASSPAGAPGNTIYF.

This clone was seen a handful of times. V gene TRBV6-1 combines with J gene TRBJ2-6, with D hard to call. The CDR3 spans 12 residues. V gave up 10 bases and J gave up 4 bases, with 8 bases separating them. The V gene's germline CDR1 is MNHNS and CDR2 SASEGT. CDR3 sequence: CATQWGANVLTF. The CDR3 DNA sequence: TGTGCCACCCAGTGGGGGGCCAACGTCCTGACTTTC.

This clone was observed a handful of times. V and J are TRBV6-1 and TRBJ2-7, with 9 bases identical to TRBD2. The CDR3 contains 15 residues. Germline assignment: CDR1 MNHNS and CDR2 SASEGT. V gave up 6 bases and J gave up 2 bases; unmatched junction bases: 8. The CDR3 DNA is TGTGCCAGCAGGCTAGCGGGGAGTACCCCCTACGAGCAGTACTTC. The encoded protein is CASRLAGSTPYEQYF.

This clone has only a few counts. The chain carries TRBV4-3 and TRBJ1-2, with TRBD1 identical over 9 bases. Looked up from germline, CDR1 is LGHNA and CDR2 is YSLEER. This CDR3 comprises 16 residues. V gave up 3 bases and J gave up 7 bases; unmatched junction bases: 12. CDR3 coding DNA: TGCGCCAGCAGCCAGGCTACCGGGACAGGGTATTTTGGCTACACCTTC. Translating it yields CASSQATGTGYFGYTF.

This clone has only one observation. V and J are TRBV5-6 and TRBJ2-7; D is possibly TRBD1 (6 bases). The germline gives CDR1 SGHDT, CDR2 YYEEEE. This CDR3 is 13 amino acids long. V lost 2 bases to trimming and J lost 2 bases, with 8 bases between them. Written as DNA, the CDR3 is TGTGCCAGCAGCTTACAGGGCCCCTACGAGCAGTACTTC. Encoded protein: CASSLQGPYEQYF.

This clone was observed a few times. This chain joins TRBV2 and TRBJ1-1; 8 nucleotides agree with TRBD1. Germline CDR1 SNHLY, CDR2 FYNNEI. The CDR3 spans 12 residues. V was pared by 5 bases and J by 5 bases, with 1 base of the junction left unmatched. In DNA, the CDR3 is TGTGCCAGCAGTCAGGGGGCAACTGAAGCTTTCTTT. Translation: CASSQGATEAFF. Drawing the rest from reference TRBV2 and TRBJ1-1, the complete variable domain is EPEVTQTPSHQVTQMGQEVILRCVPISNHLYFYWYRQILGQKVEFLVSFYNNEISEKSEIFDDQFSVERPDGSNFTLKIRSTKLEDSAMYFCASSQGATEAFFGQGTRLTVV.

This sequence joins TRBV6-1 and TRBJ1-2; tentative D call: TRBD1 (5 bases). Germline values: CDR1 MNHNS, CDR2 SASEGT. Trimming shortened V by 2 bases and J by 5 bases, and 12 bases separated the two germline ends. CDR3 length: 14 residues. The CDR3 protein is CASSENSGGYGYTF. In DNA form, the CDR3 reads TGTGCCAGCAGTGAAAATAGCGGGGGGTATGGCTACACCTTC.

In nucleotides, the CDR3 is TGTGCCAGCACCCCAGGGGGACAATTCGACGAGCAGTACTTC. Its translation is CASTPGGQFDEQYF. The gene calls are TRBV9 and TRBJ2-7, with TRBD1 matching 7 bases. Germline V gene lookup returns CDR1 SGDLS and CDR2 YYNGEE. This CDR3 region has 14 residues. V was clipped by 6 bases and J by 5 bases; unmatched bases: 11.

The chain is built from TRBV30 and TRBJ2-2; 11 bases align to TRBD2. CDR1 and CDR2 (germline): GTSNPN, SVGIG (reference sequence). V dropped 0 bases and J dropped 7; count of bases not matched to a gene: 4. The CDR3 consists of 15 residues. The CDR3 region is CAWSVLAGVNGELFF. The CDR3 region has the DNA TGTGCCTGGAGTGTACTAGCGGGAGTAAACGGGGAGCTGTTTTTT.

The V call is TRBV2, the J call TRBJ2-7; D not certain. The V gene lost 7 bases and the J gene lost 0 bases, with 13 bases spanning the gap. The CDR3 runs 14 residues. The germline V gene has CDR1 SNHLY and CDR2 FYNNEI. The CDR3 DNA is TGTGCCAGCAAACCGTCTGCGAGCTCCTACGAGCAGTACTTC. Its translation: CASKPSASSYEQYF.

The chain has TRBV7-9 and TRBJ2-6; D is perhaps TRBD2 (6 bases). This CDR3 is 16 amino acids long. V was cut by 4 bases and J by 0 bases, with 10 bases left in between. Germline CDR1 is SEHNR and CDR2 is FQNEAQ (reference sequence). The CDR3 DNA reads TGTGCCAGCAGCTCGTCCGGGGGCTCTGGGGCCAACGTCCTGACTTTC. The encoded protein is CASSSSGGSGANVLTF.

The V and J genes are TRBV2 and TRBJ2-7; 7 nucleotides align to TRBD1. The CDR3 runs to 12 residues. Germline V lookup: CDR1 SNHLY, CDR2 FYNNEI. V lost 9 bases, J lost 4 bases, and 6 bases stayed unmatched. In DNA form, the CDR3 reads TGTGCCAGTAGACAGGGACCGTACGAGCAGTACTTC. Amino acid sequence: CASRQGPYEQYF.

The rearrangement joins TRBV11-2 to TRBJ1-2; 7 bases are shared with TRBD1. V trimming: 1 base; J trimming: 2 bases; junction bases outside the gene matches: 7. The CDR3 has 16 amino acids. Looked up from germline, CDR1 is SGHAT and CDR2 is FQNNGV. Written as DNA, the CDR3 is TGTGCCAGCAGCTTAGCCCGGGACAGTTCCAACTATGGCTACACCTTC. Its protein is CASSLARDSSNYGYTF. The variable domain in full, completed from reference TRBV11-2 and TRBJ1-2, reads EAGVAQSPRYKIIEKRQSVAFWCNPISGHATLYWYQQILGQGPKLLIQFQNNGVVDDSQLPKDRFSAERLKGVDSTLKIQPAKLEDSAVYLCASSLARDSSNYGYTFGSGTRLTVV.

The V and J genes are TRBV5-6 and TRBJ2-5; D perhaps matches TRBD2 (6 bases). The CDR3 runs 15 residues. V was trimmed by 2 bases and J by 5 bases, leaving 16 bases between them. Germline V CDR1 and CDR2: SGHDT, YYEEEE. The CDR3 sequence is CASSFSGLGRETQYF. Here the CDR3 DNA reads TGTGCCAGCAGCTTTTCCGGGCTGGGGAGGGAGACCCAGTACTTC.

The CDR3 sequence is CASSSERGGYTF. The CDR3 region has the DNA TGTGCCAGCAGCTCGGAGCGGGGGGGCTACACCTTC. This chain uses TRBV5-4 with TRBJ1-2, with D possibly TRBD1 on 5 matching bases. This CDR3 region has 12 residues. The V end lost 3 bases, the J end lost 8 bases, and 11 bases lay between the germline ends. CDR1 is SGHNT and CDR2 is YYREEE in the germline V gene (reference sequence).

This clone was counted once. The gene calls are TRBV28 and TRBJ1-2; TRBD1 aligns across 8 bases. Germline V lookup: CDR1 MDHEN, CDR2 SYDVKM. Germline trimming cut 5 bases from V and 7 bases from J; bases unmatched to any gene: 3. CDR3 length: 12 residues. CDR3 nucleotides: TGTGCCAGCAGTCTCGACAGGGGTGGCTACACCTTC. Encoded protein: CASSLDRGGYTF.

This sequence joins TRBV5-6 and TRBJ2-1; 10 bases are a match to TRBD2. The ends lost 3 bases at V and 6 bases at J; junction bases unmatched: 6. In germline, CDR1 is SGHDT, CDR2 YYEEEE. The CDR3 loop spans 15 amino acids. The CDR3 sequence is CASSSRTSGPNEQFF. CDR3 DNA sequence: TGTGCCAGCAGCTCTCGGACTAGCGGCCCCAATGAGCAGTTCTTC.

The V and J genes are TRBV7-6 and TRBJ2-7; no clear D gene. Germline CDR1 is SGHVS and CDR2 is FNYEAQ. The V end was cut by 5 bases, the J end by 1 base, with 6 bases between. The CDR3 length is 12 residues. The CDR3 reads CASSPGSYEQYF. The CDR3 nucleotides are TGTGCCAGCAGCCCAGGATCCTACGAGCAGTACTTC.